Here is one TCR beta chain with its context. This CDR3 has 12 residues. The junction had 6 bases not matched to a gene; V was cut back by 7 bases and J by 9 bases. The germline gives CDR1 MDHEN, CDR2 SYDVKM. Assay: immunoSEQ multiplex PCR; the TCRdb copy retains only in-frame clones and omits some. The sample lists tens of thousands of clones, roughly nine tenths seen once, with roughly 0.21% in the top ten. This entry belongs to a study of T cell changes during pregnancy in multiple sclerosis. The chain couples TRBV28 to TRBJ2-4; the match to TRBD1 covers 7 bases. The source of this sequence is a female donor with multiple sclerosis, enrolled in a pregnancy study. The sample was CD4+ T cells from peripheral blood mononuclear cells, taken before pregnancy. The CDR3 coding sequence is TGTGCCAGCAAAACAGGGGTGAGCATTCAGTACTTC. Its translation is CASKTGVSIQYF.